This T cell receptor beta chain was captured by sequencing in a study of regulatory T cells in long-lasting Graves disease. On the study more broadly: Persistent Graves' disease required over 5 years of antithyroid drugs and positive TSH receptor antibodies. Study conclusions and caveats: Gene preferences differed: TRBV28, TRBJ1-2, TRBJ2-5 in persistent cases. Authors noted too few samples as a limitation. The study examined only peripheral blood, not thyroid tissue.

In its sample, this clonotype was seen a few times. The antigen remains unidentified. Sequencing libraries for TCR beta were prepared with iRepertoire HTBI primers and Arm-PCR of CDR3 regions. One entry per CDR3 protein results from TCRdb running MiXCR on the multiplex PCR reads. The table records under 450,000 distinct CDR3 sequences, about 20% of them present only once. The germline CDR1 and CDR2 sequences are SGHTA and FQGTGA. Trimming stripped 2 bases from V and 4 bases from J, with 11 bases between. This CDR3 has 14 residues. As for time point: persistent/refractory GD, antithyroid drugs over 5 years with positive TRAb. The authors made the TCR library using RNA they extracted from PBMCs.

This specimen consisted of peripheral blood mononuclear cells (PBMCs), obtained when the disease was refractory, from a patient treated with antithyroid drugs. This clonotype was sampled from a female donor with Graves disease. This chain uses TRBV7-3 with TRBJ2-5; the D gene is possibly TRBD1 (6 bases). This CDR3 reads CASSLQGPRETQYF. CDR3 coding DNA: TGTGCCAGCAGCTTACAGGGGCCTCGAGAGACCCAGTACTTC.